Below are 10 T cell receptor beta chains sequenced from a single sample in a study of CD8 T cells in Susac syndrome. cDNA came from roughly 0.53 to 1 ug RNA primed by random hexamers. TCRdb re-derived calls from the immunoSEQ multiplex PCR reads in MiXCR, one entry per CDR3 protein. This table has around 280,000 distinct CDR3 sequences, roughly 85% appearing once. Sequenced: CD8+ T cells from PBMCs. The receptor set was obtained from a human donor with multiple sclerosis.

The rearrangement uses TRBV5-1 and TRBJ2-5, with D maybe TRBD2 (6 bases). The length of the CDR3 is 13 residues. V lost 4 bases to trimming and J lost 10 bases, with 17 bases between them. CDR1 SGHRS and CDR2 YFSETQ come from the germline V gene. The CDR3 DNA is TGCGCCAGCAGCCTAGCGACCGGCGGGGACCAGTACTTC. Its protein product is CASSLATGGDQYF.

The V call is TRBV4-1, the J call TRBJ2-2; no firm D call. V lost 4 bases and J lost 2, with 11 bases in between. Germline V gene lookup returns CDR1 MGHRA and CDR2 YSYEKL. The CDR3 covers 15 residues. CDR3 sequence reads: CASSPRRLNTGELFF. The CDR3 coding sequence is TGCGCCAGCAGCCCCCGGCGGTTAAACACCGGGGAGCTGTTTTTT.

V and J are TRBV7-9 and TRBJ2-1; 8 bases agree with TRBD1. The length of the CDR3 is 16 residues. Germline assignment: CDR1 SEHNR and CDR2 FQNEAQ (reference sequence). With V trimmed by 0 bases and J by 6 bases, 7 bases remained unmatched. Here the CDR3 DNA reads TGTGCCAGCAGCTTAGCCTGGGACAGGCTCTTCAATGAGCAGTTCTTC. The encoded protein is CASSLAWDRLFNEQFF.

This chain uses TRBV11-2 with TRBJ1-2; 7 nucleotides line up with TRBD1. J gave up 4 bases and V 5 bases, and 10 bases lay outside the gene matches. This CDR3 spans 15 amino acids. Germline CDR1 reads SGHAT; CDR2 reads FQNNGV. The CDR3 region has the DNA TGTGCCAGCAGCCCTAGAAGGGACAGCCCCTATGGCTACACCTTC. Protein: CASSPRRDSPYGYTF.

The genes are TRBV27 and TRBJ2-3; 8 bases are a match to TRBD2. Germline CDR1 is MNHEY and CDR2 is SMNVEV (reference sequence). The CDR3 runs to 16 residues. The V segment lost 5 bases and the J segment 4 bases; nucleotides outside the gene matches: 11. The CDR3 bases are TGTGCCAGCAGTCCCTTTCCCAGCGGGAGTGCAGATACGCAGTATTTT. Its translation: CASSPFPSGSADTQYF.

This chain uses TRBV7-9 with TRBJ1-2; D unclear. The CDR3 runs to 14 residues. The V end was cut by 5 bases, the J end by 5 bases, with 15 bases between. Germline loops: CDR1 SEHNR, CDR2 FQNEAQ (reference sequence). CDR3 sequence: CASSPWTVLYGYTF. The CDR3 region has the DNA TGTGCCAGCAGCCCCTGGACGGTTCTTTATGGCTACACCTTC. The full variable domain, completed using reference TRBV7-9 and TRBJ1-2, is DTGVSQNPRHKITKRGQNVTFRCDPISEHNRLYWYRQTLGQGPEFLTYFQNEAQLEKSRLLSDRFSAERPKGSFSTLEIQRTEQGDSAMYLCASSPWTVLYGYTFGSGTRLTVV.

The chain has TRBV28 and TRBJ1-5; D may be TRBD1 (6 bases). V lost 5 bases, J lost 8 bases, and 10 bases lay in between. Looked up from germline, CDR1 is MDHEN and CDR2 is SYDVKM. The CDR3 consists of 12 residues. The CDR3 protein is CASSPPGEPQHF. DNA for the CDR3: TGTGCCAGCAGTCCCCCAGGGGAGCCCCAGCATTTT.

This clonotype appeared a single time. The chain couples TRBV28 to TRBJ1-2, with TRBD1 identical over 7 bases. The CDR3 loop spans 13 amino acids. Germline-derived CDR1 and CDR2 are MDHEN and SYDVKM. V was clipped by 4 bases and J by 14 bases; unmatched bases: 13. The CDR3, as DNA: TGTGCCAGCAGTTCCCAGGGGGGAAGGTTCGGGACCTTC. Its protein is CASSSQGGRFGTF.

This sequence joins TRBV4-1 and TRBJ1-5; D is undetermined. The CDR3 runs 15 residues. V lost 6 bases and J lost 1, with 13 bases in between. Germline V lookup: CDR1 MGHRA, CDR2 YSYEKL. CDR3 DNA: TGCGCCAGCAGTAGAAGAACGGCGAGCAATCAGCCCCAGCATTTT. Its protein product is CASSRRTASNQPQHF.

The genes are TRBV7-9 and TRBJ2-7, with no clear D. The germline gives CDR1 SEHNR, CDR2 FQNEAQ (reference sequence). This CDR3 is 15 amino acids long. With 2 bases removed from V and 2 bases from J, the gap between germline ends came to 13 bases. In nucleotides, the CDR3 is TGTGCCAGCAGCTTACCTGAAGGCAGCACCTACGAGCAGTACTTC. Residues: CASSLPEGSTYEQYF.